Below, 23 T cell receptor beta chains from the same sample are listed, as sequenced in a study of blood T cell repertoires in COVID-19. Produced via immunoSEQ multiplex PCR; TCRdb's table is partial and in-frame only. The repertoire consists of roughly 120,000 clones, with roughly 80% occurring once and the leading ten covering approximately 15%. Sequencing was carried out using peripheral blood. The receptors originated from a woman in her fifties or sixties with acute or convalescent COVID-19.

The chain carries TRBV5-1 and TRBJ2-7; the D gene is possibly TRBD2 (6 bases). Trimming took off 8 bases at V and 0 bases at J, with 12 bases between the two ends. Germline V gene lookup returns CDR1 SGHRS and CDR2 YFSETQ. CDR3 length: 13 residues. The CDR3: CARERGSSYEQYF. The CDR3 DNA follows: TGCGCCAGGGAACGGGGGAGCTCCTACGAGCAGTACTTC.

This chain joins TRBV5-1 and TRBJ1-1, with a possible D match to TRBD1 (5 bases). The CDR3 has 15 amino acids. Germline V gene sequence: CDR1 SGHRS, CDR2 YFSETQ. With 0 bases removed from V and 1 base from J, the gap between germline ends came to 10 bases. The CDR3 protein is CASSLGGDGNTEAFF. The CDR3 DNA reads as TGCGCCAGCAGCTTGGGGGGCGATGGGAACACTGAAGCTTTCTTT.

This clone was detected a few times. V is TRBV9 and J is TRBJ2-7; 7 bases agree with TRBD1. The V segment lost 2 bases and the J segment 0 bases; nucleotides outside the gene matches: 5. This CDR3 is built from 15 residues. Germline-derived CDR1 and CDR2 are SGDLS and YYNGEE. The CDR3 reads CASSVNDRDSYEQYF. The CDR3 region has the DNA TGTGCCAGCAGCGTTAACGACAGGGACTCCTACGAGCAGTACTTC.

The chain links TRBV6-5 to TRBJ2-3; no firm D call. Per the germline V gene, CDR1 is MNHEY and CDR2 is SVGAGI. The CDR3 is 13 amino acids. V lost 8 bases and J lost 2, with 11 bases in between. The CDR3 DNA follows: TGTGCCAGCGTGGAGCGCTTCACAGATACGCAGTATTTT. Residues: CASVERFTDTQYF.

The V call is TRBV7-9, the J call TRBJ2-7, with a possible D match to TRBD1 (5 bases). The CDR3 runs to 12 residues. Germline CDR1 reads SEHNR; CDR2 reads FQNEAQ (reference sequence). Trimming left V 5 bases short and J 3 bases short, with 8 bases between. CDR3 residues: CASSRTGYEQYF. For the CDR3, the DNA is TGTGCCAGCAGCCGTACAGGCTACGAGCAGTACTTC.

This sequence joins TRBV28 and TRBJ2-3, with D possibly being TRBD2 (6 bases). Looked up from germline, CDR1 is MDHEN and CDR2 is SYDVKM. Trimming removed 7 bases at V and 2 bases at J, with 19 bases between. CDR3 length: 16 amino acids. CDR3 nucleotide sequence: TGTGCCAGCACCGGCGGGGCAGCAAAGATCACAGATACGCAGTATTTT. Translation gives CASTGGAAKITDTQYF.

J is TRBJ2-7 and V is TRBV5-1; 8 positions agree with TRBD1. The CDR3 covers 15 residues. CDR1 and CDR2 from the germline V gene are SGHRS and YFSETQ. Losses at the gene ends were 0 bases for V and 5 bases for J; bases not matched to a gene: 7. This chain's CDR3 is CASSLAGQGSHEQYF. The CDR3, as DNA: TGCGCCAGCAGCTTGGCAGGACAGGGTTCCCACGAGCAGTACTTC.

The chain links TRBV28 to TRBJ2-7; the D is unclear. Per germline, CDR1 MDHEN and CDR2 SYDVKM. The CDR3 contains 15 residues. V was clipped by 3 bases and J by 3 bases, with 15 bases between them. CDR3 nucleotides: TGTGCCAGCAGTTTGCCAAGAACGTACAACTACGAGCAGTACTTC. Amino acid sequence: CASSLPRTYNYEQYF.

V gene TRBV7-2 combines with J gene TRBJ1-5; D is undetermined. Germline V CDR1 and CDR2: SGHTA, FQGNSA. V shed 5 bases and J shed 0 bases, with 11 bases lying between them. The length of the CDR3 is 15 residues. The CDR3 DNA is TGTGCCAGCAGCCAGTCCCGTTATAGCAATCAGCCCCAGCATTTT. Translation: CASSQSRYSNQPQHF.

The J gene is TRBJ1-5, the V gene TRBV6-5, with 7 positions matching TRBD1. Trimming took 5 bases from V and 6 from J; bases not matched to a gene: 10. CDR3 length: 15 amino acids. Per germline, CDR1 MNHEY and CDR2 SVGAGI. CDR3 in amino acids: CASSLNPDRTQPQHF. The CDR3, as DNA: TGTGCCAGCAGTCTCAACCCGGACAGGACTCAGCCCCAGCATTTT.

This chain connects TRBV3-1 (or the pseudogene TRBV3-2) to TRBJ2-4, with 10 bases lining up with TRBD2. V lost 3 bases to trimming and J lost 8 bases; unmatched junction nucleotides: 7. This CDR3 has 15 residues. Germline V CDR1 and CDR2: LGHDT, YNNKEL (reference sequence). This CDR3 reads CASSHIAGGADIQYF. The CDR3 coding sequence is TGTGCCAGCAGCCATATAGCGGGGGGCGCGGACATTCAGTACTTC.

The rearrangement joins TRBV28 to TRBJ1-2; tentatively, D is TRBD1 (6 bases). The germline CDR1 and CDR2 sequences are MDHEN and SYDVKM. Trimming took off 8 bases at V and 1 base at J, with 11 bases between the two ends. The CDR3 sequence is 13 residues long. The CDR3 loop reads CASFQGYNYGYTF. The CDR3, as DNA: TGTGCCAGCTTCCAGGGGTATAACTATGGCTACACCTTC.

This chain links TRBV15 with TRBJ2-2; perhaps TRBD2 as D (6 bases). The V gene lost 8 bases and the J gene lost 7 bases, with 17 bases spanning the gap. This CDR3 spans 14 amino acids. CDR1 and CDR2 from the germline V gene are LNHNV and YYDKDF (reference sequence). CDR3 residues: CATQLTRVSGELFF. The CDR3 region has the DNA TGTGCCACCCAGCTGACTAGGGTGAGCGGGGAGCTGTTTTTT.

The gene calls are TRBV2 and TRBJ2-3; maybe TRBD2 (6 bases). The V end was cut by 3 bases, the J end by 1 base, with 14 bases between. Germline CDR1 is SNHLY and CDR2 is FYNNEI. The length of the CDR3 is 16 residues. Written as DNA, the CDR3 is TGTGCCAGCAGTGACCTCGGGGGTGCGGGCACAGATACGCAGTATTTT. It yields the protein CASSDLGGAGTDTQYF.

This clone was counted only a few times. V usage is TRBV2 and J usage is TRBJ1-5; the match to TRBD1 covers 7 bases. The CDR3 has 16 residues. CDR1 SNHLY and CDR2 FYNNEI come from the germline V gene. J gave up 5 bases and V 6 bases, and 13 bases lay outside the gene matches. The CDR3 nucleotides are TGTGCCAGCAGGGAAAGGACAGGCCGGCCCCATCAGCCCCAGCATTTT. Residues: CASRERTGRPHQPQHF. Drawing the rest from reference TRBV2 and TRBJ1-5, the complete variable domain is EPEVTQTPSHQVTQMGQEVILRCVPISNHLYFYWYRQILGQKVEFLVSFYNNEISEKSEIFDDQFSVERPDGSNFTLKIRSTKLEDSAMYFCASRERTGRPHQPQHFGDGTRLSIL.

The gene calls are TRBV9 and TRBJ2-3; 9 nucleotides line up with TRBD2. The CDR3 is made up of 14 amino acids. The trim removed 3 bases at V and 6 bases at J, leaving 5 bases unmatched. Per germline, CDR1 SGDLS and CDR2 YYNGEE. The CDR3 sequence: CASSESGGPDTQYF. The CDR3 DNA reads as TGTGCCAGCAGCGAAAGCGGGGGGCCGGATACGCAGTATTTT.

Of note for this clone: Different DNA sequences within this sample yield the same CDR3. This chain joins TRBV28 and TRBJ1-2, with D uncertain. Germline V gene data show CDR1 as MDHEN and CDR2 as SYDVKM. The CDR3 runs to 14 residues. The V end lost 5 bases, the J end lost 2 bases, and 12 bases lay between the germline ends. DNA for the CDR3: TGTGCCAGCAGTCTAACCGGGAGGAACTATGGCTACACCTTC. It specifies CASSLTGRNYGYTF.

In this sample, this clone turned up once. The V and J genes are TRBV25-1 and TRBJ2-5, with 7 bases lining up with TRBD1. J gave up 4 bases and V 4 bases, and 3 bases lay outside the gene matches. The CDR3 length is 13 residues. Germline CDR1 is MGHDK and CDR2 is SYGVNS. This chain's CDR3 is CASSGTGTETQYF. The CDR3 nucleotides read TGTGCCAGCAGTGGGACAGGAACAGAGACCCAGTACTTC.

This chain connects TRBV5-4 to TRBJ2-1, with a possible D match to TRBD2 (6 bases). The V gene's germline CDR1 is SGHNT and CDR2 YYREEE (reference sequence). V was shortened by 0 bases and J by 2 bases, with 12 bases between the two germline ends. The CDR3 sequence is 16 residues long. The CDR3 bases are TGTGCCAGCAGCTTGGCGGTAGCGGTCCCCTACAATGAGCAGTTCTTC. Amino acid sequence: CASSLAVAVPYNEQFF.

This rearrangement joins TRBV18 to TRBJ2-2, with 7 positions matching TRBD1. Trimming at V came to 2 bases and at J to 6 bases, leaving 6 bases not matched to a gene. CDR1 and CDR2 (germline): KGHSH, LQKENI. The CDR3 covers 15 residues. Here the CDR3 reads CASSPTGAVPGELFF. CDR3 DNA: TGTGCCAGCTCACCAACAGGGGCGGTCCCCGGGGAGCTGTTTTTT.

The J gene is TRBJ2-5, the V gene TRBV24-1; 8 bases agree with TRBD1. V lost 3 bases and J lost 4; bases outside the gene matches: 6. The CDR3 is made up of 15 amino acids. CDR1 and CDR2 from the germline V gene are KGHDR and SFDVKD. The CDR3 is CATSDPQGAGETQYF. CDR3 DNA: TGTGCCACCAGTGATCCCCAGGGGGCCGGAGAGACCCAGTACTTC.

This clone was seen just once. This chain joins TRBV10-3 and TRBJ2-3; the match to TRBD2 covers 7 bases. V lost 6 bases to trimming and J lost 0 bases; unmatched junction nucleotides: 6. This CDR3 is built from 15 residues. The germline V gene encodes CDR1 ENHRY and CDR2 SYGVKD. In DNA form, the CDR3 reads TGTGCCATCAGAGGACTAGAGACTAGCACAGATACGCAGTATTTT. Protein sequence: CAIRGLETSTDTQYF.

The rearrangement uses TRBV2 and TRBJ2-5; possibly TRBD1 for D (6 bases). Germline V gene lookup returns CDR1 SNHLY and CDR2 FYNNEI. V shed 7 bases and J shed 3 bases, with 12 bases lying between them. This CDR3 spans 13 amino acids. CDR3 region: CASTMDRKETQYF. The DNA for the CDR3 is TGTGCCAGCACGATGGACAGAAAAGAGACCCAGTACTTC.